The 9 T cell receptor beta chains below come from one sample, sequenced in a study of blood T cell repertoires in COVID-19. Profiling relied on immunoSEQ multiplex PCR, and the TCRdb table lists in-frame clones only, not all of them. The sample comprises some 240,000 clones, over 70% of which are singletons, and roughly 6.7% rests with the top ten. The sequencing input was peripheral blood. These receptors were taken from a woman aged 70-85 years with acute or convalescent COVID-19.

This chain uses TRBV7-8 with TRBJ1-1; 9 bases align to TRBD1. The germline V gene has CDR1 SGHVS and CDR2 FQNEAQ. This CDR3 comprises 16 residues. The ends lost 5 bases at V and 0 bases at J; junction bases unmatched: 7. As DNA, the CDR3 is TGTGCCAGCAGCCCACCGGACAGGGGAGTGAACACTGAAGCTTTCTTT. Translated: CASSPPDRGVNTEAFF.

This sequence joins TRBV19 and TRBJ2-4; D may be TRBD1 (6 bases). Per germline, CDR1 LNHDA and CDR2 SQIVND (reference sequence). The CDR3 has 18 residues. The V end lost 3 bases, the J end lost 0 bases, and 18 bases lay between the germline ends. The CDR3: CASSIWPRTDLAKNIQYF. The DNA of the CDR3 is TGTGCCAGTAGTATTTGGCCCCGGACAGATTTAGCCAAAAACATTCAGTACTTC.

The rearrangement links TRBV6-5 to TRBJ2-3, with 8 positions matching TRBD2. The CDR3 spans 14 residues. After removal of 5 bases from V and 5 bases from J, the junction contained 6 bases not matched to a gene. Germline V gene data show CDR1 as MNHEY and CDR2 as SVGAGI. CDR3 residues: CASSTGGAIDTQYF. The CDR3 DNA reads TGTGCCAGCAGTACCGGGGGGGCAATAGATACGCAGTATTTT.

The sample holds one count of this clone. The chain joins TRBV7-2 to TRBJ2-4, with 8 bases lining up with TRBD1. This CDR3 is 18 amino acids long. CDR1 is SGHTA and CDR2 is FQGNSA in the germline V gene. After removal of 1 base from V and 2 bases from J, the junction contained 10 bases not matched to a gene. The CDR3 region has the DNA TGTGCCAGCAGCTTAGTCGGGACAGGTAGAAATACCAAAAACATTCAGTACTTC. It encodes CASSLVGTGRNTKNIQYF. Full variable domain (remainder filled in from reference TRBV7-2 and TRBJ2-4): GAGVSQSPSNKVTEKGKDVELRCDPISGHTALYWYRQSLGQGLEFLIYFQGNSAPDKSGLPSDRFSAERTGGSVSTLTIQRTQQEDSAVYLCASSLVGTGRNTKNIQYFGAGTRLSVL.

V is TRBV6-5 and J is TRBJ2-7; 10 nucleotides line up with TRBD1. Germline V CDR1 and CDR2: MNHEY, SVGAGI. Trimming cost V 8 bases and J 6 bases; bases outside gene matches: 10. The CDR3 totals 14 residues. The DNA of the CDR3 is TGTGCCAGCGCCTCTGGGGACAGGGGTCGCGAGCAGTACGTC. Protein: CASASGDRGREQYV.

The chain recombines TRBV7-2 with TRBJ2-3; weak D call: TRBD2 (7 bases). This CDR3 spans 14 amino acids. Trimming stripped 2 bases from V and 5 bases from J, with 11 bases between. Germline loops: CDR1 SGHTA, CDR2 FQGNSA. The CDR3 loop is CASSLSGGQDTQYF. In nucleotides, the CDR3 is TGTGCCAGCAGCTTATCGGGGGGACAAGATACGCAGTATTTT.

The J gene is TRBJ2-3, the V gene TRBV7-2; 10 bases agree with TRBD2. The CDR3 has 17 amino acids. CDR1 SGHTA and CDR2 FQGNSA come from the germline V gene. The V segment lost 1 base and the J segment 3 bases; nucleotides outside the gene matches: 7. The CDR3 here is CASSLVASGGATDTQYF. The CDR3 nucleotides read TGTGCCAGCAGCTTAGTTGCTAGCGGGGGAGCGACAGATACGCAGTATTTT. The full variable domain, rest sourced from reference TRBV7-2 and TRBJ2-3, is GAGVSQSPSNKVTEKGKDVELRCDPISGHTALYWYRQSLGQGLEFLIYFQGNSAPDKSGLPSDRFSAERTGGSVSTLTIQRTQQEDSAVYLCASSLVASGGATDTQYFGPGTRLTVL.

The chain's CDR3 is CASSLLPSTRGTDTQYF. CDR3 bases: TGTGCCAGCAGCCTTCTACCATCAACTCGGGGAACAGATACGCAGTATTTT. The gene calls are TRBV7-2 and TRBJ2-3; possibly TRBD2 for D (5 bases). Trimming took off 5 bases at V and 3 bases at J, with 21 bases between the two ends. Per the germline V gene, CDR1 is SGHTA and CDR2 is FQGNSA. The CDR3 runs 17 residues.

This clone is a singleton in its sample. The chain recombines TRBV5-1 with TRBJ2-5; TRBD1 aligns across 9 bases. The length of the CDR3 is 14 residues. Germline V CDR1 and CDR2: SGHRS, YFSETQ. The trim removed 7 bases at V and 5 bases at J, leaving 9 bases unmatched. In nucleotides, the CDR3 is TGCGCCAGCCGACAAGGGACAGGGAGTGAGACCCAGTACTTC. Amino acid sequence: CASRQGTGSETQYF.